Described below is a single T cell receptor beta chain sequence and its context. What it binds is not known. This sample is drawn from a study of cytomegalovirus exposure and HLA in healthy donors. Study-level points and caveats: Most TCR sequences proved rare, with some public TCRs found in many donors. The authors enumerated 180 or so TCR beta chains as linked to cytomegalovirus. The classifier reportedly diagnosed cytomegalovirus status with high sensitivity and specificity.

This CDR3 has 15 amino acids. V lost 6 bases and J lost 4; bases outside the gene matches: 10. CDR1 is MNHEY and CDR2 is SMNVEV in the germline V gene (reference sequence). It was the approximately 120-subject validation cohort, separate from the roughly 700-subject first cohort, to which the donors belonged. Clones were sequenced by immunoSEQ multiplex PCR, and TCRdb holds only the in-frame ones, with some missing. The sample carries roughly 48,000 clones, 88% recorded once. The source of this sequence is a woman in her thirties in good health and CMV-seronegative. J is TRBJ1-2 and V is TRBV27; 8 bases fit TRBD1. The sequencing sample was made of PBMCs. Here the CDR3 DNA reads TGTGCCAGCAGAACTGAGCAGGGGGCCGCCTATGGCTACACCTTC. Its protein product is CASRTEQGAAYGYTF.